This T cell receptor (beta chain) was sequenced for a study of blood T cell repertoires in COVID-19 (dated by TCRdb to the early 2020s). Regarding the study in general: Collaborator samples came from the United States, Italy and Spain and covered acute and convalescent phases of COVID-19. Where HLA class I and class II types were available, the types were taken from metadata supplied by the sample provider, not from assay-based typing. Samples were obtained from the ongoing ImmuneRACE study (first 160 participants) and from roughly 1,300 subjects provided by 6 global collaborators. Subjects who had been exposed to COVID-19, were actively infected with it, or had recovered from it provided the deeply sampled blood TCRbeta repertoires that made up the dataset. The material from the prospective study consisted of cDNA or gDNA derived from T cells, B-cell-depleted T cells, or PBMCs. The sample metadata nearly always contained a de-identified subject ID, COVID-19 status, age in years and sex. A freely available public database, intended as a resource for researchers studying the immune response to SARS-CoV-2, is where the repertoires were released.

As for this clone: There is no known antigen for this receptor. Per-nucleotide qualities are absent, and no much larger clonotype sits a single base away.

V and J lose 4 bases and 11 bases, and a span of 18 bases separates them. In the germline V gene (reference sequence), CDR1 corresponds to GTSNPN and CDR2 to SVGIG. The CDR3 holds 14 amino acids from the cysteine to the phenylalanine. The entry retains the CDR3 DNA only, 42 bases that are in frame from base 1. Each collaborating institution followed its own protocols to collect whole blood in K2EDTA tubes. For TCRbeta analysis, collaborators shipped samples as frozen whole blood, isolated PBMCs, or DNA extracted from either of those sample types. TCRbeta CDR3 regions were amplified from genomic DNA by means of the immunoSEQ Assay, a bias-controlled multiplex PCR. On the authors' methods: The number of nucleated cells in each sample was estimated from the amplification of reference gene primers within the assay. To quantify the absolute abundance of each unique TCRbeta CDR3 rearrangement, sequence reads were collapsed and filtered. For each sample, productive Simpson clonality was calculated as the square root of Simpson's diversity index over productive rearrangements. Imported from immuneACCESS, the table was reduced by TCRdb to in-frame sequences with V and J called. These copies leave out some clones; in studies compared against another copy, an unresolved V gene accounts for under half, and the cause of the remainder is not known. V and J calls and clone size are given by that table; D and trimming were obtained from the DNA. The sample records about 59,000 clones, around three quarters of which are singletons. Of the sample, 3.2% is held by the ten largest clones.

Broader findings and caveats from the paper: How much clinical and demographic metadata was included differed by source and by participant, and the metadata was provided uncurated.

The sequenced sample consisted of peripheral blood. The sequence was obtained from a man aged 55 to 70 with acute or convalescent COVID-19. In this chain, TRBV30 is recombined with TRBJ1-6, with a tentative D gene TRBD1 over 6 matching bases. The CDR3 loop reads CAWKGGTAAAPLHF. The nucleotides are TGTGCCTGGAAGGGGGGGACCGCCGCGGCACCCCTCCACTTT.